This TCR beta chain was retrieved from a study of lymphopenia after photon versus proton radiotherapy. Study-level findings and limits: Authors raise, but do not show, better survival with proton therapy. Post-nadir TCR diversity decline inversely tracked overall survival among those who died. Post-nadir diversity loss with photons came from oligoclonal expansion, particularly CD8+ Temra cells. Relative stability marked proton patients; photon patients lost diversity and naive cells.

Measured with immunoSEQ multiplex PCR; TCRdb has only the in-frame clones, and not every one. Of roughly 49,000 clones in the sample, more than 90% were seen once. As regards this clone: Its antigen remains unknown.

CDR3 length equals 15 residues. Trimming cost V 4 bases and J 3 bases, with 14 bases left between them. The germline gives CDR1 LGHNA, CDR2 YSLEER. This chain links TRBV4-3 with TRBJ2-3; D is ambiguous. The TCR comes from a woman between 40 and 55 years old with cholangiocarcinoma. The specimen comprised peripheral blood, sampled from a patient treated with photon-based radiotherapy. The CDR3 region is CASSRTEMSTDTQYF. CDR3 coding DNA: TGCGCCAGCAGCCGTACTGAGATGAGTACAGATACGCAGTATTTT.